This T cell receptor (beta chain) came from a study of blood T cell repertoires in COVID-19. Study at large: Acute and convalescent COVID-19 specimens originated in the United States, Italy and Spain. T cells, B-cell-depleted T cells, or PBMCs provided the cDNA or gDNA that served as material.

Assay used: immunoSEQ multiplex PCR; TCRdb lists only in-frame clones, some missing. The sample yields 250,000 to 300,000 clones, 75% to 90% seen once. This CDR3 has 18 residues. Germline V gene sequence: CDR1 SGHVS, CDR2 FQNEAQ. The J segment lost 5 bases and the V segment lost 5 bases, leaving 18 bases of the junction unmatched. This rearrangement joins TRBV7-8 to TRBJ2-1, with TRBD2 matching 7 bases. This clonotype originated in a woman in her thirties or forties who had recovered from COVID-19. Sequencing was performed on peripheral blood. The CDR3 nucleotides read TGTGCCAGCAGCGAAAGAATCCCGAGGCGGGAGCGGCACAATGAGCAGTTCTTC. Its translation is CASSERIPRRERHNEQFF.